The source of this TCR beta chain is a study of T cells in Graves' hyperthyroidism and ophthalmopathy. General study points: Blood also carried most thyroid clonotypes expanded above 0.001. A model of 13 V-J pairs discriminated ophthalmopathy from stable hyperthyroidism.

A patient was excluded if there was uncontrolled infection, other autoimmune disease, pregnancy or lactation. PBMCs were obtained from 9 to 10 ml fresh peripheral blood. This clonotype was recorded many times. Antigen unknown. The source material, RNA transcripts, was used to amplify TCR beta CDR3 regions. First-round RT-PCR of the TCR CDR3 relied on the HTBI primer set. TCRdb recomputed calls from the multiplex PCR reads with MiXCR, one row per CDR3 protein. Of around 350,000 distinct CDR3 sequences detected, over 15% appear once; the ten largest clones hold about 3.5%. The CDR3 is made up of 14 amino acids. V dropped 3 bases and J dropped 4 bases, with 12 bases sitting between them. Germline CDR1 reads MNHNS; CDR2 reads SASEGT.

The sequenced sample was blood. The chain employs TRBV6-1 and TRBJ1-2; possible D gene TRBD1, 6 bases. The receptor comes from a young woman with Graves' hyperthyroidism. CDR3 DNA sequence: TGTGCCAGCAGTGAGGGGGCGGGAGGCTATGGCTACACCTTC. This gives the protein CASSEGAGGYGYTF.